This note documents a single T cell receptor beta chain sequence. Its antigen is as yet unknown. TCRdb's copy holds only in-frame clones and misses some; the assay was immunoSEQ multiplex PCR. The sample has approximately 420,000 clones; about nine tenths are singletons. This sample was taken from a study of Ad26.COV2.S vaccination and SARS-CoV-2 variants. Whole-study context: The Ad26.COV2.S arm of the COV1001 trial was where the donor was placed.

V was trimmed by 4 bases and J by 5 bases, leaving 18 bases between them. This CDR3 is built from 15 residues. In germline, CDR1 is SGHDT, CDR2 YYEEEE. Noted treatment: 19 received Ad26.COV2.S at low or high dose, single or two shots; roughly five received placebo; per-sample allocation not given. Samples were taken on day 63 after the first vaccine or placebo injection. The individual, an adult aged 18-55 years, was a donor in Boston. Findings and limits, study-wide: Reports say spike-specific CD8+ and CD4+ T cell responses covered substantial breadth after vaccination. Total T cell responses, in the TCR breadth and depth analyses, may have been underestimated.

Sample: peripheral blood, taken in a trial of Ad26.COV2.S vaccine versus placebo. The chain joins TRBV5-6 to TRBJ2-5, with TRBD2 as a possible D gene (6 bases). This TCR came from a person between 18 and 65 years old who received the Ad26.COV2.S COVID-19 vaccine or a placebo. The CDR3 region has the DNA TGTGCCAGCAGCCCCGTGGCGGGGCCCCGGGAGACCCAGTACTTC. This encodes CASSPVAGPRETQYF.